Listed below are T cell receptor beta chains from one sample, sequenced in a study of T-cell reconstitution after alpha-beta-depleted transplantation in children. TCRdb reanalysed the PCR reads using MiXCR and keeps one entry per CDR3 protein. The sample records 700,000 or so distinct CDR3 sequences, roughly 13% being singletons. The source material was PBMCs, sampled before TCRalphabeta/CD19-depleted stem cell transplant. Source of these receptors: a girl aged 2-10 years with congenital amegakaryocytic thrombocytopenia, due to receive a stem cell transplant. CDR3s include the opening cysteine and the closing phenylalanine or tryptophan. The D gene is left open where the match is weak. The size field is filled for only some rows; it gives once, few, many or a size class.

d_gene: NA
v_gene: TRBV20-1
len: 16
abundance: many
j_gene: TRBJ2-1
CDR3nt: TGCAGTGCTAGAGATTGGTCGGCGGTTTCCTACAATGAGCAGTTCTTC
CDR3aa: CSARDWSAVSYNEQFF

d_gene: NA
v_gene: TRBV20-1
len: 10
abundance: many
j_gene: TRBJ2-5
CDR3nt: TGCAGTGCGTGGGAGGAGACCCAGTACTTC
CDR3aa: CSAWEETQYF

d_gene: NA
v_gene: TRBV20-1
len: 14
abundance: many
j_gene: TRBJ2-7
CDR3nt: TGCAGTGCTAGTTCCGGGACGAGATCCTACGAGCAGTACTTC
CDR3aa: CSASSGTRSYEQYF

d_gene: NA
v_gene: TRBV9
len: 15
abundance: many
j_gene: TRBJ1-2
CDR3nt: TGTGCCAGCAGCGTAGCTCAGGGGTCTAACTATGGCTACACCTTC
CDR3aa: CASSVAQGSNYGYTF

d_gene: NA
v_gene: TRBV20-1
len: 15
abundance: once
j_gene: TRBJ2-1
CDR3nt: TGCAGTGCCCCAAGGACGGGAGTCGCCTACAATGAGCAGTTTTTC
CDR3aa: CSAPRTGVAYNEQFF

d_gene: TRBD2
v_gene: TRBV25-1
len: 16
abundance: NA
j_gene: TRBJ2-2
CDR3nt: TGTGCCAGCAGTGACCTAGCGGTACCGAACACCGGGGAGCTGTTTTTT
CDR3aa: CASSDLAVPNTGELFF

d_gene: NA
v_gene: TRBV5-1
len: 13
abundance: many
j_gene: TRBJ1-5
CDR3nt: TGCGCCAGCAGCTTGCTCGGTGATCAGCCCCAGCATTTT
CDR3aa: CASSLLGDQPQHF

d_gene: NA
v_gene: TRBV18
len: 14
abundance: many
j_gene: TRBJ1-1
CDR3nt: TGTGCCAGCTCACCATTTAGCTCGGACACTGAAGCTTTCTTT
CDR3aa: CASSPFSSDTEAFF

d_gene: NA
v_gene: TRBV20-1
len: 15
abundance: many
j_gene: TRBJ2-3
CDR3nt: TGCAGTGCTAGAGTCCTGCATTGGGGCACAGATACGCAGTATTTT
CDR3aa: CSARVLHWGTDTQYF

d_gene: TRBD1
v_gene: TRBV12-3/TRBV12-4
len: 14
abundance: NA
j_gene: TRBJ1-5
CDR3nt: TGTGCCAGCAGGCCCGGACAGGGTGATCAGCCCCAGCATTTT
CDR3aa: CASRPGQGDQPQHF

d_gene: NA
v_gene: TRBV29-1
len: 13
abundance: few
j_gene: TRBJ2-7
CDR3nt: TGCAGCGTTGGGACGGGATGGACCTACGAGCAGTACTTC
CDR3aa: CSVGTGWTYEQYF

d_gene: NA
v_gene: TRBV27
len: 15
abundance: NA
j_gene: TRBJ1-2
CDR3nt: TGTGCCAGCAGTTTATCCTTCGGGTCCCCATATGGCTACACCTTC
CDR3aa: CASSLSFGSPYGYTF

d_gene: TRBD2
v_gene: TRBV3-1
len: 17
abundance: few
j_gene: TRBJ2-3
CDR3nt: TGTGCCAGCAGCCCTCTTTATGGTAGCGGGAGCACAGATACGCAGTATTTT
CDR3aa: CASSPLYGSGSTDTQYF

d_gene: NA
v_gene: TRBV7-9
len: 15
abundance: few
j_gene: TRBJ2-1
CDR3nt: TGTGCCAGCAGCTTATCGGGACTCTCCTACAATGAGCAGTTCTTC
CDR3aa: CASSLSGLSYNEQFF